This TCR beta chain was profiled in a study of T cells in Graves' hyperthyroidism and ophthalmopathy. Study-wide context: Peripheral blood draws took place at initial diagnosis, ahead of any treatment.

Uncontrolled infections, other autoimmune diseases, pregnancy or lactation led to exclusion of patients. This clonotype was seen ten or more times. Its target is not known. Sequence at one end of the junction differs from germline and may be a read error. Germline values: CDR1 MNHEY, CDR2 SVGEGT. The CDR3 runs 15 residues. General study points: Most thyroid clonotypes with frequency above 0.001 were detected in blood.

Amplified TCR beta CDR3 regions derived from RNA transcripts. In the first-round RT-PCR of the TCR CDR3, the HTBI primer set was used. TCRdb ran MiXCR on the multiplex PCR reads and lists one entry per CDR3 protein. The table has approximately 370,000 distinct CDR3 sequences, around 14% seen once. J is TRBJ2-1 and V is TRBV6-2 or TRBV6-3; tentative D call: TRBD2 (6 bases). What was sequenced was blood. The clonotype originates from a woman aged 30 to 39 with Graves' hyperthyroidism. CDR3 in amino acids: CASIYSGAFYNEQFF. As DNA, the CDR3 is TGTGCCAGCATTTACTCGGGAGCCTTCTACAATGAGCAGTTCTTC.